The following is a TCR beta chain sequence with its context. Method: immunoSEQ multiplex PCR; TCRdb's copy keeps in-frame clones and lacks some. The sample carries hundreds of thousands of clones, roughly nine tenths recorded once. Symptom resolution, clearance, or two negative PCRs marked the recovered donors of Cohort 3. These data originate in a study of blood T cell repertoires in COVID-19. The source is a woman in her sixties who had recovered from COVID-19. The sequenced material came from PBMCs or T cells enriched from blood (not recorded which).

CDR3 DNA: TGTGCCAGCAGCTTGGATCAGGGGCCGTCCTATGGCTACACCTTC. This sequence encodes CASSLDQGPSYGYTF. This chain links TRBV5-4 with TRBJ1-2; possible D gene TRBD1, 6 bases. This CDR3 contains 15 residues. Trimming pared 0 bases from V and 4 bases from J, leaving 13 bases between. Germline V gene data show CDR1 as SGHNT and CDR2 as YYREEE (reference sequence). Variable domain in full (rest from reference TRBV5-4 and TRBJ1-2): ETGVTQSPTHLIKTRGQQVTLRCSSQSGHNTVSWYQQALGQGPQFIFQYYREEENGRGNFPPRFSGLQFPNYSSELNVNALELDDSALYLCASSLDQGPSYGYTFGSGTRLTVV.